The 2 T cell receptor beta chains listed next were all sequenced from one sample in a study of glioma-infiltrating T cells after dendritic cell vaccination. Assay: immunoSEQ multiplex PCR; the TCRdb copy retains only in-frame clones and omits some. Of tens of thousands of clones listed, over 85% are singletons. Sequenced here: blood, sampled before dendritic cell vaccination. Receptors were obtained from a human donor with glioblastoma.

There are a few counts of this clone. J is TRBJ1-2 and V is TRBV5-4; D gene ambiguous. CDR1 and CDR2 (germline): SGHNT, YYREEE (reference sequence). The CDR3 has 15 amino acids. V gave up 4 bases and J gave up 8 bases, with 21 bases separating them. Written as DNA, the CDR3 is TGTGCCAGCAGCGGAGAATTAAGCCGGAGTTACGGCTACACCTTC. Translated, it gives CASSGELSRSYGYTF.

This clone appeared once. V usage is TRBV6-1 and J usage is TRBJ1-1; D might be TRBD1 (6 bases). V dropped 11 bases and J dropped 0 bases, with 13 bases sitting between them. The germline V gene has CDR1 MNHNS and CDR2 SASEGT. The CDR3 has 13 residues. The CDR3 spells CAARQELNTEAFF. As DNA, the CDR3 is TGTGCCGCCCGACAGGAACTGAACACTGAAGCTTTCTTT.